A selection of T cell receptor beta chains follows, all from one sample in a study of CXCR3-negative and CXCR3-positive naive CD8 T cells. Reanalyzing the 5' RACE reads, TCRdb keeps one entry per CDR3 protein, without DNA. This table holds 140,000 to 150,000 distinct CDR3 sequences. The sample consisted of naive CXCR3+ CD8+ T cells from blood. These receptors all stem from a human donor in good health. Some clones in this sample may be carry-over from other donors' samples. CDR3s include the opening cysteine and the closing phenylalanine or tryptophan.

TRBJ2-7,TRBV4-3,CASSQEGVTSSGAGEQYF
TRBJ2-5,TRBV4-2,CASSIGLAGGETQYF
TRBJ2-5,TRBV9,CASSLGLAGGPFETQYF
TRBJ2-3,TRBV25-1,CASSERGVRRTDTQYF
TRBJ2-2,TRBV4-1,CASSEDRGLTGELFF
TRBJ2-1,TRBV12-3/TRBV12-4,CASSSGQYNEQFF
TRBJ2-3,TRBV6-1,CASSEGTGPDTQYF
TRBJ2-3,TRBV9,CASSVAGDTQYF
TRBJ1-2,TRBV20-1,CSARDQGEGYTF
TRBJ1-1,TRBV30,CAWSGIGGLHTEAFF
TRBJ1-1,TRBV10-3,CAISESGVGDTEAFF
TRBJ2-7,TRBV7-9,CASSLSSVRSYEQYF
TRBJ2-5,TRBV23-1,CASTGQGAKCQAETQYF
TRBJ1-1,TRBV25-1,CASSELRRDTEAFF
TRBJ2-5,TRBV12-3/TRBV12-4,CASSLSGQETQYF
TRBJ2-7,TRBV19,CASSAGRIYEQYF
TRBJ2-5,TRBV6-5,CASSYSGTSGGGLRAETQYF
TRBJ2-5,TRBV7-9,CASSLATDWNQETQYF
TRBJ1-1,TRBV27,CASSSQGIGNTEAFF
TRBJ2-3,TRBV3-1,CASSQGRRGPFLVADTQYF
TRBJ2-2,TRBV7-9,CASSWSGANTGELFF
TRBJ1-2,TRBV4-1,CASSQVQGSGYTF
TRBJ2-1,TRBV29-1,CSDRGGSSYNEQFF
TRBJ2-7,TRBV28,CASSLLGQAAYEQYF
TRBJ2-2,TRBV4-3,CASSPDRADTGELFF
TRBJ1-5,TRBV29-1,CSVEDGSNQPQHF